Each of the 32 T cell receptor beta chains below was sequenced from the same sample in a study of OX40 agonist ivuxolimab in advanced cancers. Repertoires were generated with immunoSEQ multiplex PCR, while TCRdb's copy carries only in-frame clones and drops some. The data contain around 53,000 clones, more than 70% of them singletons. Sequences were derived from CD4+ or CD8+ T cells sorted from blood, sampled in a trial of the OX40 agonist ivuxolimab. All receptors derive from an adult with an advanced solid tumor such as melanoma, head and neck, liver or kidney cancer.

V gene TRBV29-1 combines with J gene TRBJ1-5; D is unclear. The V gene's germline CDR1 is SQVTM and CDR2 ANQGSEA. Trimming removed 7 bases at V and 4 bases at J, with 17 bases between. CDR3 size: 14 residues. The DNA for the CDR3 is TGCAGCGCCACCGTCGGTACACAGAATCAGCCCCAGCATTTT. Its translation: CSATVGTQNQPQHF.

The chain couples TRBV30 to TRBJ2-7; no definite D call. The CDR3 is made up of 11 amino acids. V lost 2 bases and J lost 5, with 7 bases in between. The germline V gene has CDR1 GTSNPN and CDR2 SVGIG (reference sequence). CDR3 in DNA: TGTGCCTGGAGTTTAAAGGACGAGCAGTACTTC. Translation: CAWSLKDEQYF.

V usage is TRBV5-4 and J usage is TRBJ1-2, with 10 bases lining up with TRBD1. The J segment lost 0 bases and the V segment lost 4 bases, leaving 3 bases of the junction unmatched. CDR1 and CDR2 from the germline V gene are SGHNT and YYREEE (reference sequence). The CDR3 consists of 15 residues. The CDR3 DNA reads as TGTGCCAGCAGCCCCGGACAGGGGGCTAACTATGGCTACACCTTC. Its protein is CASSPGQGANYGYTF. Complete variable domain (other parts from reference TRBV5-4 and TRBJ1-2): ETGVTQSPTHLIKTRGQQVTLRCSSQSGHNTVSWYQQALGQGPQFIFQYYREEENGRGNFPPRFSGLQFPNYSSELNVNALELDDSALYLCASSPGQGANYGYTFGSGTRLTVV.

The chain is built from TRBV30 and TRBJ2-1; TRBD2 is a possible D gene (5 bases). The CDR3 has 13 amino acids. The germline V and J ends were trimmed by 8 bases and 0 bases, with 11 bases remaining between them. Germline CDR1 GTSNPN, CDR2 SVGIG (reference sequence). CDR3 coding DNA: TGTGCCGGAGGCAGGAGCTCCTACAATGAGCAGTTCTTC. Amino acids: CAGGRSSYNEQFF.

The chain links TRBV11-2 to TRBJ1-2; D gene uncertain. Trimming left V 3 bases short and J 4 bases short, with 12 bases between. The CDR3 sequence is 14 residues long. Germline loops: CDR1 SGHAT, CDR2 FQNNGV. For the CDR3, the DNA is TGTGCCAGCAGCTTCATGAGGGCGGGCTATGGCTACACCTTC. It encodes CASSFMRAGYGYTF.

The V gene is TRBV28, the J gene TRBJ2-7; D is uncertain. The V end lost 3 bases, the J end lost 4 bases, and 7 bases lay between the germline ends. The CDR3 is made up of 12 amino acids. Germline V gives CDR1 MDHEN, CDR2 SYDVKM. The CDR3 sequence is CASSFGRYEQYF. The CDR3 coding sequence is TGTGCCAGCAGTTTTGGGCGTTACGAGCAGTACTTC. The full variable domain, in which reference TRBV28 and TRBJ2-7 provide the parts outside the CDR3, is DVKVTQSSRYLVKRTGEKVFLECVQDMDHENMFWYRQDPGLGLRLIYFSYDVKMKEKGDIPEGYSVSREKKERFSLILESASTNQTSMYLCASSFGRYEQYFGPGTRLTVT.

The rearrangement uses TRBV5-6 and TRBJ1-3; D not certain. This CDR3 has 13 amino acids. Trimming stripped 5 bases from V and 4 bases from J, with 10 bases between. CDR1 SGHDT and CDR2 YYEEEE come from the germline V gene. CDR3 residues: CASSALGGNTIYF. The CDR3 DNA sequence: TGTGCCAGCAGTGCACTGGGCGGAAACACCATATATTTT.

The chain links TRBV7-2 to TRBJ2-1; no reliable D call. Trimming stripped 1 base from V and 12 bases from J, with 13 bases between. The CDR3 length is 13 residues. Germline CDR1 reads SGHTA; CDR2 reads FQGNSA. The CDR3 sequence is CASSLVPTHPQFF. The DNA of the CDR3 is TGTGCCAGCAGCTTAGTCCCGACCCATCCGCAGTTCTTC.

In DNA, the CDR3 is TGTGCCAGCAGTGTCCGAGCGAGCACAGATACGCAGTATTTT. It codes for CASSVRASTDTQYF. The chain joins TRBV25-1 to TRBJ2-3; D not certain. The germline V and J ends were trimmed by 4 bases and 0 bases, with 8 bases remaining between them. There are 14 residues in the CDR3. The germline CDR1 and CDR2 sequences are MGHDK and SYGVNS.

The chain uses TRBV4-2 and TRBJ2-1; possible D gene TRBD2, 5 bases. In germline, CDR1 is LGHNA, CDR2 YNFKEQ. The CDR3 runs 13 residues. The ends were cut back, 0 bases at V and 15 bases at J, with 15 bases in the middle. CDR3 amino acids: CASSQDWASRLFF. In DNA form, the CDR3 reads TGTGCCAGCAGCCAAGATTGGGCTAGCAGGCTGTTCTTC.

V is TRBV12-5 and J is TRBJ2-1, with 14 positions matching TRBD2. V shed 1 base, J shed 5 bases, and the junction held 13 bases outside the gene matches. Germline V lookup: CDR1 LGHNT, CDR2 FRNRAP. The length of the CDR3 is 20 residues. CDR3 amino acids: CASGLASLGLAGVSHNEQFF. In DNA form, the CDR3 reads TGTGCTAGTGGTTTGGCATCCCTGGGACTAGCGGGAGTTTCCCACAATGAGCAGTTCTTC.

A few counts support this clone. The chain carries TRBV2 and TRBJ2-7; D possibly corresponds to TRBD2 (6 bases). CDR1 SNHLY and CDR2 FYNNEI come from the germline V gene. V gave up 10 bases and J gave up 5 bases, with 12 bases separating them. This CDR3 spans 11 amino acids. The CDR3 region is CATRRENEQYF. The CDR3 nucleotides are TGTGCCACGAGACGGGAGAACGAGCAGTACTTC.

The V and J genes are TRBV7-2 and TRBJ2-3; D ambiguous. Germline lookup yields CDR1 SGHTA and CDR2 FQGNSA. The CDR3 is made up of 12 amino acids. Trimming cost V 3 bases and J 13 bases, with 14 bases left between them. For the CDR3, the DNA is TGTGCCAGCAGCTTCGGGCAGGCAAAGGAGTATTTT. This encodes CASSFGQAKEYF.

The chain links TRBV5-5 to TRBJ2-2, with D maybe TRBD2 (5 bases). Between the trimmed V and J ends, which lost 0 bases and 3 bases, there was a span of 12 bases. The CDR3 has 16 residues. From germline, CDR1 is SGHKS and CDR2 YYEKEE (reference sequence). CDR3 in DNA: TGTGCCAGCAGCTTGGCCGAAGAGCGGTACACCGGGGAGCTGTTTTTT. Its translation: CASSLAEERYTGELFF.

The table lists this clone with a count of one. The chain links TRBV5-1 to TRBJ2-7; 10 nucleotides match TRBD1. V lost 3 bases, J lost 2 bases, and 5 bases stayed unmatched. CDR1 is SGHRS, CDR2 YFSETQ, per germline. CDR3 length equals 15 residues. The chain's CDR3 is CASSYGDRGTYEQYF. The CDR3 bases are TGCGCCAGCAGCTACGGGGACAGGGGAACCTACGAGCAGTACTTC. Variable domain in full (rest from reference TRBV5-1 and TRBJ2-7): KAGVTQTPRYLIKTRGQQVTLSCSPISGHRSVSWYQQTPGQGLQFLFEYFSETQRNKGNFPGRFSGRQFSNSRSEMNVSTLELGDSALYLCASSYGDRGTYEQYFGPGTRLTVT.

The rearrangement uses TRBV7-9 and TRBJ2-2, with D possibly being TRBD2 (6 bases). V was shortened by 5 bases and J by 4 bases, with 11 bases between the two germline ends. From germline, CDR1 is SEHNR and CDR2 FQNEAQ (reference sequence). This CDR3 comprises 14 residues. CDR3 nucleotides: TGTGCCAGCAGCGAGGGGAGGTTCACCGGGGAGCTGTTTTTT. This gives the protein CASSEGRFTGELFF.

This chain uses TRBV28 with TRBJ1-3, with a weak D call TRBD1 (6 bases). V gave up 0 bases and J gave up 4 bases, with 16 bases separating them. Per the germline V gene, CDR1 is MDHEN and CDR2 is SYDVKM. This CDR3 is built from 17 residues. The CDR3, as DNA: TGTGCCAGCAGTTTATGGGGCGTTGGGGGCCCCGGAAACACCATATATTTT. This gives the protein CASSLWGVGGPGNTIYF.

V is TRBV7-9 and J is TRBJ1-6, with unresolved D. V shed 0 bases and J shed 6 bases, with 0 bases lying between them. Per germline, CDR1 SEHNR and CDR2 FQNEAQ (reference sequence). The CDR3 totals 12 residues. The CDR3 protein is CASSLANSPLHF. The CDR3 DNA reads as TGTGCCAGCAGCTTAGCTAATTCACCCCTCCACTTT.

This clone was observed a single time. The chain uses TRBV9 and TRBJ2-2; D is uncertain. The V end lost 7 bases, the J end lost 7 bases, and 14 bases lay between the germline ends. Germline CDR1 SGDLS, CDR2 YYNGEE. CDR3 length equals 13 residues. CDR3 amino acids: CASEGKTGGELFF. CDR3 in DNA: TGTGCCAGCGAAGGAAAGACCGGCGGGGAGCTGTTTTTT.

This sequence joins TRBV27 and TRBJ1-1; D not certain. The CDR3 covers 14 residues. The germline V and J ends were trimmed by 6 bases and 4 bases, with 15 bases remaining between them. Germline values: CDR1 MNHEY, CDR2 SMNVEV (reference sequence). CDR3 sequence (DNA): TGTGCCAGCAGGCCTTTAGGAGAGGCCACTGAAGCTTTCTTT. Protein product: CASRPLGEATEAFF.

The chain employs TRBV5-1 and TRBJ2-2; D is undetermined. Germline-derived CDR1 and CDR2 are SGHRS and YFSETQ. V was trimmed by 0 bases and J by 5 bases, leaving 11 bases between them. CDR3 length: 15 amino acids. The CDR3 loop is CASSLAPELTGELFF. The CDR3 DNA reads TGCGCCAGCAGCTTGGCCCCCGAATTAACCGGGGAGCTGTTTTTT.

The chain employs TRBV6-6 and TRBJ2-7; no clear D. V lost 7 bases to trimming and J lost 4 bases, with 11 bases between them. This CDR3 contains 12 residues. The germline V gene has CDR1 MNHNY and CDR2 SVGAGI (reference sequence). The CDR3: CASMSTAYEQYF. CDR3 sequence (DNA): TGTGCCAGCATGAGTACGGCGTACGAGCAGTACTTC.

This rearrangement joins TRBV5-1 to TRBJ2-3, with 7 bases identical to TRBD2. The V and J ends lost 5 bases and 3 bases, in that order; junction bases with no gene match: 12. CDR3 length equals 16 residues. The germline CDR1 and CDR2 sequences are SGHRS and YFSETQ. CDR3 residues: CASSPSRGVGTDTQYF. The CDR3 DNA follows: TGCGCCAGCAGTCCAAGCCGGGGGGTCGGGACAGATACGCAGTATTTT.

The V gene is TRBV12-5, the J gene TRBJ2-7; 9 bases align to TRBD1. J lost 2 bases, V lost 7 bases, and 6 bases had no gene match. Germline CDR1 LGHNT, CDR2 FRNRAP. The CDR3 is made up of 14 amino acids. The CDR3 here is CASVQTGGTYEQYF. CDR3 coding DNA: TGTGCTAGTGTTCAGACAGGGGGAACCTACGAGCAGTACTTC.

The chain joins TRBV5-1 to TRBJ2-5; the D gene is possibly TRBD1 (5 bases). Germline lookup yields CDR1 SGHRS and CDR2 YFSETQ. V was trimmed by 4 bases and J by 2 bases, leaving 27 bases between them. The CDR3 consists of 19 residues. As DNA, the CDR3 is TGCGCCAGCAGCGTTCCTGAACGGCCCGAAGGGGTTAAACAAGAGACCCAGTACTTC. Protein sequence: CASSVPERPEGVKQETQYF. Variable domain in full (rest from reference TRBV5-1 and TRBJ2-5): KAGVTQTPRYLIKTRGQQVTLSCSPISGHRSVSWYQQTPGQGLQFLFEYFSETQRNKGNFPGRFSGRQFSNSRSEMNVSTLELGDSALYLCASSVPERPEGVKQETQYFGPGTRLLVL.

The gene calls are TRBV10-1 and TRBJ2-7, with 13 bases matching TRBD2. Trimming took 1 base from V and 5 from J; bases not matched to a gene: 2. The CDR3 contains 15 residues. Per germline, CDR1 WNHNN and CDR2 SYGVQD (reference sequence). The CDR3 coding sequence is TGCGCCAGCAGTGAGTGGACTAGCGGGAGTGACGAGCAGTACTTC. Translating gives CASSEWTSGSDEQYF.

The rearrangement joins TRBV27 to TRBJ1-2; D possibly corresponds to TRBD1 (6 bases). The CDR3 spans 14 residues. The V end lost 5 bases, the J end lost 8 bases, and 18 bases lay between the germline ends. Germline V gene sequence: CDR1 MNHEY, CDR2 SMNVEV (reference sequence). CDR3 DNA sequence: TGTGCCAGCAGTCTAGAGGGGGGCGTGGGAGGCTACACCTTC. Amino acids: CASSLEGGVGGYTF.

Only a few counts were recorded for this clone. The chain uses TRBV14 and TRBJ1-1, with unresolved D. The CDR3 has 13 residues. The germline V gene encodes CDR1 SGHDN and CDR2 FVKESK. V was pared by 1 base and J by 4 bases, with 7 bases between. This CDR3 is CASSQVWVTEAFF. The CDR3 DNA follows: TGTGCCAGCAGCCAAGTATGGGTCACTGAAGCTTTCTTT.

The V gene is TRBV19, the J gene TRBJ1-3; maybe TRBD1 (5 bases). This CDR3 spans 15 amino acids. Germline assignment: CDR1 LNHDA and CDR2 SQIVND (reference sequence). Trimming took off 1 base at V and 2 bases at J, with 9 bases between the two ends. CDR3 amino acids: CASSIGQQPGNTIYF. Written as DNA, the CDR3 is TGTGCCAGTAGTATAGGACAGCAGCCTGGAAACACCATATATTTT.

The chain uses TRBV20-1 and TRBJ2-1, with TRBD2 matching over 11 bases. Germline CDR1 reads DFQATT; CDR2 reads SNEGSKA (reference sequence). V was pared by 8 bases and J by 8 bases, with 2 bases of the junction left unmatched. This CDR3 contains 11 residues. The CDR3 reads CSNSGRDEQFF. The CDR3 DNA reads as TGCAGTAATAGCGGGAGGGATGAGCAGTTCTTC.

Here the CDR3 reads CASSYTEQPQHF. Here the CDR3 DNA reads TGTGCCAGCAGTTACACGGAGCAGCCCCAGCATTTT. The V gene is TRBV28, the J gene TRBJ1-5; D gene unclear. Trimming took off 4 bases at V and 7 bases at J, with 8 bases between the two ends. CDR3 length equals 12 residues. Germline CDR1 MDHEN, CDR2 SYDVKM.

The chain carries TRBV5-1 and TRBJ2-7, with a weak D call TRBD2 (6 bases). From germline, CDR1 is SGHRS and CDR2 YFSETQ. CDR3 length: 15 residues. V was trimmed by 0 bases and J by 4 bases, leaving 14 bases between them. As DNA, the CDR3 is TGCGCCAGCAGCTTGGTCGGGAGTTCCCAATACGAGCAGTACTTC. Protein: CASSLVGSSQYEQYF.